This TCR beta chain came from a study of T cell responses to AZD1222 COVID-19 vaccine. Some clones are missing from TCRdb's copy, which holds only in-frame ones; the method was immunoSEQ multiplex PCR. The table lists 26,000 or so clones, about nine tenths of them singletons. The CDR3 is 13 residues long. Trimming stripped 5 bases from V and 2 bases from J, with 11 bases between. Per germline, CDR1 GTSNPN and CDR2 SVGIG (reference sequence). The input for sequencing was peripheral blood, taken 28 days after the second AZD1222 dose. The chain couples TRBV30 to TRBJ2-3; D is perhaps TRBD2 (5 bases). The sequence was collected from an adult who received the AZD1222 COVID-19 vaccine. CDR3 loop: CAWGEGTTDTQYF. CDR3 nucleotide sequence: TGTGCCTGGGGCGAGGGCACCACAGATACGCAGTATTTT.